The following is a T cell receptor (beta chain) sequence with its context. Its antigen is still unknown. This CDR3 comprises 15 residues. CDR1 and CDR2 (germline): SNHLY, FYNNEI. V dropped 5 bases and J dropped 4 bases, with 15 bases sitting between them. The data stem from a study of cytomegalovirus exposure and HLA in healthy donors. Study outcomes and limitations: V segments that were indistinguishable, TRBV6-2 and TRBV6-3 among them, were omitted from analysis.

13 Jbeta primers and 60 Vbeta primers were used for the PCR. Libraries were prepared by immunoSEQ multiplex PCR; TCRdb keeps only in-frame clonotypes and omits some of them. This sample carries roughly 200,000 clones, 9.5% of them seen once, and the ten largest clones take about 1.2%. Among the donors, all were healthy bone marrow donors. The sequencing input was PBMCs. The TCR sequence derives from a woman aged 25-40 years in good health and CMV-seropositive. The chain has TRBV2 and TRBJ1-5; D is unclear. CDR3 bases: TGTGCCAGCAGTCCAGGCGGGAAGTTTAATCAGCCCCAGCATTTT. It encodes CASSPGGKFNQPQHF. Complete variable domain (other parts from reference TRBV2 and TRBJ1-5): EPEVTQTPSHQVTQMGQEVILRCVPISNHLYFYWYRQILGQKVEFLVSFYNNEISEKSEIFDDQFSVERPDGSNFTLKIRSTKLEDSAMYFCASSPGGKFNQPQHFGDGTRLSIL.